This entry is about one T cell receptor (beta chain). This CDR3 contains 14 residues. Losses at the gene ends were 1 base for V and 0 bases for J; bases not matched to a gene: 1. The germline gives CDR1 SQVTM, CDR2 ANQGSEA. PCR was performed a second time for 7 to 11 cycles using a sample-barcoded 5' primer and a J-beta primer mix. Every cDNA molecule carried a tag from a template-switch adaptor bearing 12 random nucleotides. TCRdb recomputed calls from the 5' RACE reads with MiXCR, one row per CDR3 protein. Of 1.5 million to 2 million distinct CDR3 sequences listed, 35% to 50% are singletons. These data belong to a study of blood T cells in healthy people across ages. Caucasian, healthy and from Russia, the donors were aged between about 6 and 90.

The sequence was collected from a human donor in good health. Sequencing was performed on blood. The chain recombines TRBV29-1 with TRBJ2-7, with TRBD2 identical over 9 bases. CDR3 sequence: CSVEGGGASYEQYF. CDR3 DNA sequence: TGCAGCGTTGAAGGCGGGGGGGCCTCCTACGAGCAGTACTTC.